Sequencing of this T cell receptor (beta chain) was carried out in a study of Tregs in tolerant kidney transplant recipients. Recipients received nonmyeloablative bone marrow transplants from related graft donors, with transient mixed chimerism. Thawed PBMCs were FACS-sorted into unstimulated CD4+CD25+CD127- regulatory T cells, CD4+CD25- non-regulatory cells, CD4 and CD8 cells. Study-wide findings and caveats: The most relevant donor-specific Treg TCRbeta repertoire apparently came from expansion with activated donor B cells. Biological reproducibility was not directly addressed in this study. Some patients' samples used different primers over time, so nucleotide sequences weren't comparable.

The method was immunoSEQ multiplex PCR; TCRdb's version includes in-frame clones alone and lacks a portion of them. There are approximately 82,000 clones in the sample; roughly 93% occur only once, and approximately 1.5% lies in the top ten. CDR3 length: 11 residues. V dropped 1 base and J dropped 7 bases, with 7 bases sitting between them. Germline V CDR1 and CDR2: GTSNPN, SVGIG (reference sequence). Details on this clone: Its specificity is not known.

This chain joins TRBV30 and TRBJ1-2; D remains ambiguous. This sequence originates from a human patient who received a combined kidney and bone marrow transplant. Some of these T cells may belong to the graft donor. The sequenced sample was CD4+ T cells from blood (PBMCs), obtained 12 months after the transplant. The CDR3 loop is CAWSGGGGYTF. CDR3 nucleotide sequence: TGTGCCTGGAGTGGCGGAGGTGGCTACACCTTC. The entire variable domain, with the rest obtained from reference TRBV30 and TRBJ1-2, is as follows: SQTIHQWPATLVQPVGSPLSLECTVEGTSNPNLYWYRQAAGRGLQLLFYSVGIGQISSEVPQNLSASRPQDRQFILSSKKLLLSDSGFYLCAWSGGGGYTFGSGTRLTVV.